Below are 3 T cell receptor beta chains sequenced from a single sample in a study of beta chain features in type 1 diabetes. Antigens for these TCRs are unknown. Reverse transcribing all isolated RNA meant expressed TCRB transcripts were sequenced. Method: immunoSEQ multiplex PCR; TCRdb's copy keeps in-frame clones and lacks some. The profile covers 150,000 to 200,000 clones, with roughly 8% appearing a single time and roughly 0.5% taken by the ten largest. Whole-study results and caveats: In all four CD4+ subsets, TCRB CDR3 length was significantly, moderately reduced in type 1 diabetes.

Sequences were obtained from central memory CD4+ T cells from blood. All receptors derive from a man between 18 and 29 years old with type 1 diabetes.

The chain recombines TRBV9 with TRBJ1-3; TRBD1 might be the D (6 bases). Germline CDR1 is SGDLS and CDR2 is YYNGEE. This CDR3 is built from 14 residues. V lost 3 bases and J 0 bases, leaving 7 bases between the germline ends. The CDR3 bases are TGTGCCAGCAGCGCGACAGGCTCTGGAAACACCATATATTTT. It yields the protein CASSATGSGNTIYF.

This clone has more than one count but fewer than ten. The CDR3 loop reads CASRDTASNQPQHF. The CDR3, as DNA: TGCGCCAGCAGAGACACTGCTTCCAATCAGCCCCAGCATTTT. The chain uses TRBV4-1 and TRBJ1-5, with no clear D. The CDR3 consists of 14 residues. Trimming pared 6 bases from V and 3 bases from J, leaving 12 bases between. Per germline, CDR1 MGHRA and CDR2 YSYEKL.

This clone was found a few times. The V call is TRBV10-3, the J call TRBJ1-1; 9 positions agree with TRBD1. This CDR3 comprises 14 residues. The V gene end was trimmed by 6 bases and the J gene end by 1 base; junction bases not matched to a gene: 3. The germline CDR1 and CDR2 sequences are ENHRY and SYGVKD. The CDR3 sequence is CAISPDRGNTEAFF. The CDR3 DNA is TGTGCCATCAGCCCGGACAGGGGGAACACTGAAGCTTTCTTT.